The 29 T cell receptor beta chains given below trace back to one sample, sequenced in a study of post-analysis software for immune sequencing data. The study, taken as a whole, reports: Patients used roughly five TRBV segments, including TRBV5-6, TRBV5-1 and TRBV20-1, more often than controls.

Each TCR beta cDNA library carried unique molecular identifiers. TCRdb redid the calling of the PCR reads with MiXCR, one entry per CDR3 protein. Of 750,000 to 900,000 distinct CDR3 sequences listed, 40% to 55% are singletons. Antigens for these TCRs are unknown. Sequencing used blood. These receptors were taken from a girl aged 5-17 years with multiple sclerosis.

This clonotype appeared a few times. This chain uses TRBV7-8 with TRBJ2-4; unclear D gene. CDR1 is SGHVS and CDR2 is FQNEAQ in the germline V gene. The CDR3 has 14 amino acids. The V end lost 5 bases, the J end lost 6 bases, and 14 bases lay between the germline ends. For the CDR3, the DNA is TGTGCCAGCAGCACCGCCCGGTTGGGAAACATTCAGTACTTC. This encodes CASSTARLGNIQYF.

This clonotype has a handful of counts. The chain has TRBV20-1 and TRBJ1-2; unclear D gene. V was trimmed by 3 bases and J by 7 bases, leaving 18 bases between them. This CDR3 comprises 14 residues. Germline lookup yields CDR1 DFQATT and CDR2 SNEGSKA (reference sequence). CDR3 region: CSARADPTRAGYTF. DNA for the CDR3: TGCAGTGCTAGGGCAGATCCTACTAGGGCTGGCTACACCTTC.

The V call is TRBV7-9, the J call TRBJ2-5, with 13 bases identical to TRBD2. The V segment lost 5 bases and the J segment 4 bases; nucleotides outside the gene matches: 7. Germline CDR1 SEHNR, CDR2 FQNEAQ (reference sequence). There are 16 residues in the CDR3. In DNA, the CDR3 is TGTGCCAGCAGCCCAGGACTAGCGGGAGCGTCAGAGACCCAGTACTTC. Translating gives CASSPGLAGASETQYF.

The J gene is TRBJ2-7, the V gene TRBV12-3 or TRBV12-4; 8 bases fit TRBD2. The CDR3 consists of 16 residues. V lost 4 bases, J lost 0 bases, and 8 bases stayed unmatched. The CDR3 DNA sequence: TGTGCCAGCAGTTCGGTGTTAGCGGGAACCTCCTACGAGCAGTACTTC. This codes for CASSSVLAGTSYEQYF.

V and J are TRBV5-7 and TRBJ1-1; D is ambiguous. TRBV5-7 counts as an open reading frame of uncertain function. V lost 1 base and J lost 0, with 16 bases in between. This CDR3 has 17 residues. The CDR3 loop reads CASSLSRRGKMNTEAFF. The CDR3 nucleotides read TGTGCCAGCAGCTTGTCTCGGAGAGGGAAGATGAACACTGAAGCTTTCTTT.

V and J are TRBV10-3 and TRBJ1-4; D possibly corresponds to TRBD1 (6 bases). This CDR3 is 16 amino acids long. V lost 3 bases to trimming and J lost 4 bases, with 15 bases between them. In germline, CDR1 is ENHRY, CDR2 SYGVKD. The DNA for the CDR3 is TGTGCCATCAGTGATTTCCACGGGACACATAATGAAAAACTGTTTTTT. As protein: CAISDFHGTHNEKLFF.

In this sample, this clonotype turned up a few times. This chain connects TRBV7-9 to TRBJ2-7; no firm D call. Trimming stripped 1 base from V and 4 bases from J, with 14 bases between. The CDR3 totals 15 residues. CDR1 SEHNR and CDR2 FQNEAQ come from the germline V gene (reference sequence). Here the CDR3 DNA reads TGTGCCAGCAGCTTAGTTGTAGGCAGTCGATACGAGCAGTACTTC. It translates to CASSLVVGSRYEQYF.

This chain links TRBV4-3 with TRBJ2-2, with 7 bases fitting TRBD2. This CDR3 has 17 amino acids. V shed 4 bases and J 2 bases; nucleotides not matched to a gene: 10. Looked up from germline, CDR1 is LGHNA and CDR2 is YSLEER. CDR3 in DNA: TGCGCCAGCAGCCGAGCAACCGGGACTATTAACACCGGGGAGCTGTTTTTT. Translated: CASSRATGTINTGELFF.

The chain employs TRBV7-3 and TRBJ2-3; 7 bases fit TRBD2. From germline, CDR1 is SGHTA and CDR2 FQGTGA. V was pared by 4 bases and J by 4 bases, with 8 bases of the junction left unmatched. The CDR3 length is 15 residues. CDR3 residues: CASSSQAGRSDTQYF. CDR3 nucleotides: TGTGCCAGCAGCTCCCAAGCGGGACGGTCAGATACGCAGTATTTT.

This clonotype showed up just a few times. The chain carries TRBV7-2 and TRBJ2-1; D is perhaps TRBD1 or TRBD2 (5 bases each). Trimming removed 3 bases from V and 6 bases from J, with 15 bases in between. There are 15 residues in the CDR3. Germline CDR1 SGHTA, CDR2 FQGNSA. The CDR3 reads CASSLWDQPFNEQFF. CDR3 nucleotides: TGTGCCAGCAGCTTGTGGGACCAACCGTTCAATGAGCAGTTCTTC. Filled out from reference TRBV7-2 and TRBJ2-1, the complete variable domain reads GAGVSQSPSNKVTEKGKDVELRCDPISGHTALYWYRQSLGQGLEFLIYFQGNSAPDKSGLPSDRFSAERTGGSVSTLTIQRTQQEDSAVYLCASSLWDQPFNEQFFGPGTRLTVL.

This clonotype was found a few times. The rearrangement uses TRBV28 and TRBJ2-6, with TRBD1 matching over 11 bases. This CDR3 has 18 amino acids. Germline loops: CDR1 MDHEN, CDR2 SYDVKM. J was trimmed by 4 bases and V by 8 bases; bases with no gene match: 13. The DNA of the CDR3 is TGTGCCAGCGCTCTTTCCCGGGACAGGGGGACCGGGGCCAACGTCCTGACTTTC. This translates into CASALSRDRGTGANVLTF.

A few counts support this clonotype. V is TRBV5-5 and J is TRBJ2-1, with 8 bases lining up with TRBD2. Germline CDR1 SGHKS, CDR2 YYEKEE (reference sequence). The CDR3 consists of 15 residues. V lost 0 bases to trimming and J lost 7 bases; unmatched junction nucleotides: 6. The CDR3 protein is CASSLETSGWNEQFF. In DNA form, the CDR3 reads TGTGCCAGCAGCTTGGAAACTAGCGGATGGAATGAGCAGTTCTTC.

The table lists this clonotype with a count of one. The chain employs TRBV7-6 and TRBJ2-1; possibly TRBD1 or TRBD2 for D (7 bases each). Germline loops: CDR1 SGHVS, CDR2 FNYEAQ. The CDR3 has 15 residues. V gave up 5 bases and J gave up 8 bases, with 19 bases separating them. In nucleotides, the CDR3 is TGTGCCAGCAGCCCTCAGGGGGGGGGCTGGGATGAGCAGTTCTTC. Translation: CASSPQGGGWDEQFF.

This clonotype was observed a few times. CDR3 in amino acids: CASSPEAGGEQYF. CDR3 nucleotides: TGTGCCAGCAGCCCCGAGGCAGGGGGCGAGCAGTACTTC. The V and J genes are TRBV6-5 and TRBJ2-7; 7 positions match TRBD1. The CDR3 sequence is 13 residues long. CDR1 is MNHEY and CDR2 is SVGAGI in the germline V gene. J gave up 6 bases and V 6 bases, and 8 bases lay outside the gene matches.

This clonotype came up a few times. The V gene is TRBV10-3, the J gene TRBJ2-5; D remains unclear. This CDR3 comprises 11 residues. Germline V gene data show CDR1 as ENHRY and CDR2 as SYGVKD. V lost 10 bases to trimming and J lost 5 bases, with 11 bases between them. The CDR3 is CAKPPPETQYF. Here the CDR3 DNA reads TGTGCCAAACCGCCCCCGGAGACCCAGTACTTC.

The chain has TRBV7-2 and TRBJ2-3; D tentatively reads TRBD1 or TRBD2 (6 bases each). The V gene lost 3 bases and the J gene lost 3 bases, with 13 bases spanning the gap. The CDR3 has 15 amino acids. Germline-derived CDR1 and CDR2 are SGHTA and FQGNSA. The CDR3 coding sequence is TGTGCCAGCAGCTTCGTCCGAGGGGGGACAGATACGCAGTATTTT. Its protein is CASSFVRGGTDTQYF.

The chain links TRBV7-2 to TRBJ1-5, with 7 bases fitting TRBD1. The CDR3 runs 15 residues. Trimming cost V 1 base and J 10 bases; bases outside gene matches: 10. CDR1 SGHTA and CDR2 FQGNSA come from the germline V gene. The CDR3 spells CASSLGGDSCLPQHF. The CDR3 nucleotides are TGTGCCAGCAGCTTAGGAGGGGACAGCTGCCTCCCCCAGCATTTT.

In the case of this clonotype: Compared with germline, one end of the junction differs, possibly owing to a read error. The V call is TRBV4-3, the J call TRBJ1-2; 7 bases match TRBD1. Germline assignment: CDR1 LGHNA and CDR2 YSLEER. CDR3 size: 16 residues. CDR3 amino acids: CASSQDLRGRNYGNTF. The CDR3 nucleotides read TGCGCCAGCAGCCAAGATCTGAGGGGGCGAAACTATGGCAACACCTTC.

V usage is TRBV4-3 and J usage is TRBJ1-5; D is uncertain. Germline loops: CDR1 LGHNA, CDR2 YSLEER. The CDR3 loop spans 13 amino acids. V was cut by 1 base and J by 3 bases, with 4 bases left in between. The CDR3 DNA is TGCGCCAGCAGCCAAGTAACCAATCAGCCCCAGCATTTT. It specifies CASSQVTNQPQHF.

The gene calls are TRBV11-3 and TRBJ1-2, with D possibly TRBD1 on 5 matching bases. Trimming shortened V by 1 base and J by 1 base, and 16 bases separated the two germline ends. This CDR3 is 17 amino acids long. Germline CDR1 and CDR2: SGHNT and YENEEA. Here the CDR3 reads CASSLASGAAGNYGYTF. The CDR3 nucleotides are TGTGCCAGCAGCTTAGCGTCCGGGGCAGCCGGTAACTATGGCTACACCTTC.

This rearrangement joins TRBV6-1 to TRBJ2-7; 8 bases map to TRBD2. In germline, CDR1 is MNHNS, CDR2 SASEGT. The CDR3 totals 16 residues. J was trimmed by 7 bases and V by 3 bases; bases with no gene match: 14. The CDR3 nucleotides are TGTGCCAGCAGTGAGGTGCCGAGCGGGGGCAGCGGAGAGCAGTACTTC. Translating it yields CASSEVPSGGSGEQYF.

This clonotype was recorded a few times. The J gene is TRBJ2-3, the V gene TRBV27; TRBD2 is a possible D gene (5 bases). This CDR3 is built from 16 residues. Germline V lookup: CDR1 MNHEY, CDR2 SMNVEV (reference sequence). Between the trimmed V and J ends, which lost 5 bases and 2 bases, there was a span of 17 bases. The CDR3 DNA sequence: TGTGCCAGCAGTCCCGGACTCCCTCTTCCCACAGATACGCAGTATTTT. Translation: CASSPGLPLPTDTQYF.

This clonotype came up a few times. The rearrangement links TRBV4-3 to TRBJ2-1; D gene uncertain. The CDR3 has 13 amino acids. Germline V gene data show CDR1 as LGHNA and CDR2 as YSLEER. V was trimmed by 0 bases and J by 10 bases, leaving 10 bases between them. CDR3 amino acids: CASSQDWSGEQFF. CDR3 nucleotide sequence: TGCGCCAGCAGCCAAGACTGGAGTGGGGAGCAGTTCTTC.

The chain has TRBV6-5 and TRBJ2-1; D might be TRBD1 or TRBD2, each matching 5 bases. CDR1 and CDR2 from the germline V gene are MNHEY and SVGAGI. V was pared by 6 bases and J by 8 bases, with 17 bases between. CDR3 length equals 14 residues. Here the CDR3 DNA reads TGTGCCAGCAGACGCGAGTTCAGAGGGGATGAGCAGTTCTTC. Translation: CASRREFRGDEQFF.

The rearrangement links TRBV7-2 to TRBJ1-1; 7 bases fit TRBD1. This CDR3 spans 14 amino acids. Trimming at V came to 2 bases and at J to 4 bases, leaving 4 bases not matched to a gene. CDR1 and CDR2 (germline): SGHTA, FQGNSA. The CDR3 sequence is CASSLHRGITEAFF. The CDR3 region has the DNA TGTGCCAGCAGCTTACACAGGGGAATCACTGAAGCTTTCTTT.

CDR3 bases: TGCAGTGCTTCGACAGGGGCTAATGAAAAACTGTTTTTT. This gives the protein CSASTGANEKLFF. The chain is built from TRBV20-1 and TRBJ1-4; 8 nucleotides match TRBD1. Germline values: CDR1 DFQATT, CDR2 SNEGSKA (reference sequence). The trim removed 5 bases at V and 3 bases at J, leaving 2 bases unmatched. The CDR3 extends over 13 amino acids.

This clonotype turned up a few times. This chain joins TRBV7-2 and TRBJ2-1, with D maybe TRBD2 (6 bases). The V end was cut by 2 bases, the J end by 2 bases, with 13 bases between. The CDR3 has 16 residues. Germline CDR1 reads SGHTA; CDR2 reads FQGNSA. CDR3 loop: CASSLLGGFPYNEQFF. The DNA of the CDR3 is TGTGCCAGCAGCTTACTCGGGGGATTCCCCTACAATGAGCAGTTCTTC.

The chain recombines TRBV29-1 with TRBJ2-7, with D perhaps matching TRBD1 (6 bases). Germline CDR1 reads SQVTM; CDR2 reads ANQGSEA. This CDR3 region has 13 residues. V lost 0 bases and J 2 bases, leaving 8 bases between the germline ends. CDR3 nucleotide sequence: TGCAGCGTTGAAGAGGGGGACACCTACGAGCAGTACTTC. It yields the protein CSVEEGDTYEQYF.

The chain employs TRBV7-9 and TRBJ1-1; 7 bases agree with TRBD1. CDR1 and CDR2 (germline): SEHNR, FQNEAQ (reference sequence). The CDR3 is made up of 15 amino acids. V lost 3 bases, J lost 6 bases, and 10 bases stayed unmatched. In DNA, the CDR3 is TGTGCCAGCAGCTTCGCCGGGACAGACTATGCTGAAGCTTTCTTT. Amino acids: CASSFAGTDYAEAFF.